Described below is a single TCR beta chain sequence and its context. As originally analysed: Amplification of reference gene primers was used by the study to estimate nucleated cell counts. Sequencing used immunoSEQ multiplex PCR; TCRdb keeps in-frame clones, though not all of them. From that table come the V and J calls and clone size; the DNA was used to work out D and trimming. Among about 100,000 clones listed, approximately 91% were seen once. This entry belongs to a study of blood T cell repertoires in COVID-19. Study background: Researchers got acute and convalescent COVID-19 samples from the United States, Italy and Spain.

V was clipped by 3 bases and J by 3 bases, with 12 bases between them. Germline CDR1 is LNHDA and CDR2 is SQIVND (reference sequence). The length of the CDR3 is 15 residues. The chain employs TRBV19 and TRBJ1-5; D is unclear. This TCR came from a man aged 45 to 65 with active COVID-19. The sequenced material came from peripheral blood. CDR3 bases: TGTGCCAGTAGTATTATGGGAGAAACCAATCAGCCCCAGCATTTT. It is translated as CASSIMGETNQPQHF.